This T cell receptor beta chain was found in a study of graft-versus-host responses after intestinal transplantation. Overall study context: Multivisceral, liver-intestinal, or isolated intestinal transplants were received by the recipients. Every recipient underwent anti-thymocyte globulin induction, then tacrolimus and steroids for two to four years.

Study-wide results and limits: The recipient marrow held GvH clones, and some of them showed up first in ileum or blood.

The CDR3 has 15 residues. Trimming cost V 0 bases and J 0 bases, with 10 bases left between them. The germline CDR1 and CDR2 sequences are SGDLS and YYNGEE. Clones were read by immunoSEQ multiplex PCR, and TCRdb kept only the in-frame ones, dropping some. This sample carries 35,000 to 40,000 clones, about 90% of them seen once, and the ten largest clones take under 20%. Intraepithelial lymphocytes and lamina propria lymphocytes were released through processing of graft tissue. Worth noting for this clone: Its antigen remains unidentified.

Sequenced material: ileum tissue, taken around 190 days after intestinal transplant. The clonotype was recovered from a human patient who received an intestinal transplant, so some T cells may come from the graft donor. The V and J genes are TRBV9 and TRBJ2-7; D possibly uses TRBD1 or TRBD2 (5 bases each). The DNA of the CDR3 is TGTGCCAGCAGCGTAGGGGGGACCAGCTCCTACGAGCAGTACTTC. Residues: CASSVGGTSSYEQYF. Full variable domain (missing parts from reference TRBV9 and TRBJ2-7): DSGVTQTPKHLITATGQRVTLRCSPRSGDLSVYWYQQSLDQGLQFLIQYYNGEERAKGNILERFSAQQFPDLHSELNLSSLELGDSALYFCASSVGGTSSYEQYFGPGTRLTVT.